These 24 T cell receptor beta chains originate from one sample sequenced in a study of T cell responses to AZD1222 COVID-19 vaccine. Only in-frame clones appear in the TCRdb table, and some are missing; sequencing was by immunoSEQ multiplex PCR. This table holds 95,000 to 130,000 clones, roughly 90% found once. The specimen comprised peripheral blood, sampled on day 0 of AZD1222 vaccination. The receptors shown here come from an adult in good health.

This clone appeared once. The rearrangement joins TRBV24-1 to TRBJ2-7, with D tentatively TRBD2 (6 bases). The CDR3 length is 16 residues. V gave up 4 bases and J gave up 2 bases, with 17 bases separating them. Germline CDR1 is KGHDR and CDR2 is SFDVKD. In nucleotides, the CDR3 is TGTGCCACCAGTGACCCTAGAGGGCGGGAACCCTACGAGCAGTACTTC. Protein sequence: CATSDPRGREPYEQYF.

CDR3 loop: CASRLTENYGYTF. The CDR3 bases are TGTGCCAGCAGGCTGACAGAAAACTATGGCTACACCTTC. The rearrangement links TRBV5-4 to TRBJ1-2, with TRBD1 as a possible D gene (5 bases). Between the trimmed V and J ends, which lost 5 bases and 2 bases, there was a span of 10 bases. The length of the CDR3 is 13 residues. The germline V gene has CDR1 SGHNT and CDR2 YYREEE (reference sequence).

This clone was seen just once. Other DNA sequences in the same sample also yield this CDR3. This chain joins TRBV30 and TRBJ1-1; D call uncertain. V shed 4 bases and J shed 3 bases, with 6 bases lying between them. CDR3 size: 11 residues. CDR1 is GTSNPN, CDR2 SVGIG, per germline (reference sequence). The CDR3 sequence: CAWTGYTEAFF. The CDR3 DNA reads TGTGCCTGGACAGGCTACACTGAAGCTTTCTTT.

This clone was seen a single time. This rearrangement joins TRBV28 to TRBJ1-3; D is undetermined. V was pared by 8 bases and J by 8 bases, with 7 bases between. The CDR3 has 10 residues. Germline V CDR1 and CDR2: MDHEN, SYDVKM. CDR3 loop: CASSDYTIYF. The CDR3 DNA reads TGTGCCAGCTCGGATTACACCATATATTTT.

The gene calls are TRBV28 and TRBJ1-5; 7 bases align to TRBD1. CDR3 length equals 16 residues. CDR1 is MDHEN and CDR2 is SYDVKM in the germline V gene. The V and J ends lost 6 bases and 1 base, in that order; junction bases with no gene match: 9. CDR3 DNA: TGTGCCAGCAGCCCGTACGGGACAGAGAGCAATCAGCCCCAGCATTTT. Encoded protein: CASSPYGTESNQPQHF.

The V and J genes are TRBV20-1 and TRBJ1-1; D is ambiguous. The CDR3 has 10 amino acids. Germline values: CDR1 DFQATT, CDR2 SNEGSKA (reference sequence). The CDR3 sequence: CNLGNTEAFF. CDR3 sequence (DNA): TGCAATCTGGGGAACACTGAAGCTTTCTTT.

This clone was recorded a few times. The chain couples TRBV3-1 (or the pseudogene TRBV3-2) to TRBJ2-2, with 14 bases matching TRBD2. The V segment lost 3 bases and the J segment 6 bases; nucleotides outside the gene matches: 9. This CDR3 is built from 18 residues. CDR1 and CDR2 from the germline V gene are LGHDT and YNNKEL (reference sequence). CDR3 sequence: CASSHGLAGGPAAGELFF. Written as DNA, the CDR3 is TGTGCCAGCAGCCACGGACTAGCGGGAGGTCCCGCCGCCGGGGAGCTGTTTTTT.

This clone was seen a few times. The rearrangement joins TRBV13 to TRBJ1-6; unclear D gene. The CDR3 contains 13 residues. Trimming stripped 5 bases from V and 14 bases from J, with 16 bases between. The germline CDR1 and CDR2 sequences are PRHDT and FYEKMQ (reference sequence). The CDR3 reads CASSLYPQESLHF. DNA for the CDR3: TGTGCCAGCAGCCTTTATCCCCAGGAGTCCCTCCACTTT.

The rearrangement joins TRBV28 to TRBJ2-3; D might be TRBD1 (7 bases). The CDR3 covers 16 residues. Germline lookup yields CDR1 MDHEN and CDR2 SYDVKM. Between the trimmed V and J ends, which lost 5 bases and 2 bases, there was a span of 17 bases. CDR3 DNA: TGTGCCAGCAGTCCCAAGGGGGGACAGCACACAGATACGCAGTATTTT. Translating gives CASSPKGGQHTDTQYF.

The chain employs TRBV28 and TRBJ1-4; the match to TRBD1 covers 10 bases. V lost 4 bases and J lost 9; bases outside the gene matches: 8. CDR1 is MDHEN, CDR2 SYDVKM, per germline. CDR3 length: 15 residues. CDR3 loop: CASSSSGQGMKKLFF. The CDR3 DNA is TGTGCCAGCAGTTCCTCGGGACAGGGGATGAAAAAACTGTTTTTT.

The V gene is TRBV3-1 (or the pseudogene TRBV3-2), the J gene TRBJ2-5, with a weak D call TRBD2 (5 bases). The V gene's germline CDR1 is LGHDT and CDR2 YNNKEL (reference sequence). The CDR3 loop spans 16 amino acids. The germline V and J ends were trimmed by 1 base and 4 bases, with 16 bases remaining between them. This CDR3 reads CASSQGFGAAGETQYF. The CDR3 coding sequence is TGTGCCAGCAGCCAAGGTTTTGGAGCGGCGGGAGAGACCCAGTACTTC.

The chain is built from TRBV1 and TRBJ2-6; the D call TRBD1 from the table was never checked on the DNA. TRBV1 is an annotated pseudogene. The CDR3 has 15 residues. The DNA of the CDR3 is TGCACCAGCAGCCAAGCATTCTCTGGGGCCAACGTCCTGACTTTC. Translation: CTSSQAFSGANVLTF.

The V call is TRBV7-9, the J call TRBJ1-1, with D maybe TRBD1 (6 bases). CDR1 and CDR2 from the germline V gene are SEHNR and FQNEAQ (reference sequence). The ends were cut back, 8 bases at V and 1 base at J, with 17 bases in the middle. This CDR3 is 15 amino acids long. The CDR3 nucleotides read TGTGCCAGCGGATCACAGGGTATGCCGAACACTGAAGCTTTCTTT. Its protein product is CASGSQGMPNTEAFF.

This clone was detected only a few times. The chain links TRBV9 to TRBJ1-1; possibly TRBD1 for D (5 bases). This CDR3 has 15 residues. V was shortened by 0 bases and J by 5 bases, with 14 bases between the two germline ends. Per germline, CDR1 SGDLS and CDR2 YYNGEE. CDR3 loop: CASSVVEGTETEAFF. CDR3 DNA sequence: TGTGCCAGCAGCGTAGTTGAGGGGACGGAGACTGAAGCTTTCTTT.

The CDR3 here is CASNPYGQGSQPQHF. CDR3 coding DNA: TGTGCCAGCAACCCATACGGACAGGGGAGTCAGCCCCAGCATTTT. This chain links TRBV6-2 or TRBV6-3 with TRBJ1-5; TRBD1 aligns across 9 bases. J gave up 6 bases and V 7 bases, and 10 bases lay outside the gene matches. Germline-derived CDR1 and CDR2 are MNHEY and SVGEGT. This CDR3 is built from 15 residues.

The V call is TRBV5-6, the J call TRBJ1-2, with D hard to call. CDR1 and CDR2 (germline): SGHDT, YYEEEE. The V end was cut by 4 bases, the J end by 8 bases, with 12 bases between. The CDR3 is made up of 12 amino acids. CDR3 loop: CASSPGPGGYTF. DNA of the CDR3: TGTGCCAGCAGCCCGGGCCCCGGGGGCTACACCTTC.

The gene calls are TRBV10-2 and TRBJ1-1; TRBD1 matches 7 bases. With V trimmed by 6 bases and J by 1 base, 5 bases remained unmatched. CDR3 length: 14 amino acids. Germline CDR1 is WSHSY and CDR2 is SAAADI. The CDR3 sequence: CASSTRQGNTEAFF. The CDR3 DNA is TGCGCCAGCAGCACGAGACAGGGGAACACTGAAGCTTTCTTT.

This chain connects TRBV25-1 to TRBJ1-2; a possible D gene is TRBD1 (6 bases). The CDR3 is made up of 12 amino acids. V shed 6 bases and J shed 7 bases, with 12 bases lying between them. Germline V gene sequence: CDR1 MGHDK, CDR2 SYGVNS. As DNA, the CDR3 is TGTGCCAGCAGCTTGGACAGCCTTGGCTACACCTTC. Protein product: CASSLDSLGYTF.

CDR3 sequence: CASNERGGSYEQYF. CDR3 DNA sequence: TGTGCCAGCAACGAGAGGGGTGGAAGCTACGAGCAGTACTTC. V is TRBV6-5 and J is TRBJ2-7, with D perhaps given as TRBD1 or TRBD2 (5 bases each). The CDR3 is made up of 14 amino acids. V lost 7 bases and J 3 bases, leaving 16 bases between the germline ends. CDR1 MNHEY and CDR2 SVGAGI come from the germline V gene.

The chain joins TRBV7-9 to TRBJ2-3; no reliable D call. The CDR3 covers 14 residues. V was clipped by 5 bases and J by 3 bases, with 12 bases between them. CDR1 is SEHNR and CDR2 is FQNEAQ in the germline V gene (reference sequence). CDR3 sequence (DNA): TGTGCCAGCAGCCGTAAGGACGGGACAGATACGCAGTATTTT. Its translation is CASSRKDGTDTQYF.

The CDR3 DNA reads as TGTGCCAGCTCACCGGGGGGCGACGGTGGCTACACCTTC. Translated: CASSPGGDGGYTF. V gene TRBV18 combines with J gene TRBJ1-2, with D perhaps matching TRBD1 (6 bases). The CDR3 consists of 13 residues. CDR1 and CDR2 (germline): KGHSH, LQKENI. V lost 3 bases to trimming and J lost 7 bases, with 12 bases between them.

This chain uses TRBV12-3 or TRBV12-4 with TRBJ1-5; D remains unclear. Trimming shortened V by 6 bases and J by 4 bases, and 10 bases separated the two germline ends. The CDR3 runs 13 residues. The CDR3 bases are TGTGCCAGCAGGCTAGAAATAAATCAGCCCCAGCATTTT. This encodes CASRLEINQPQHF.

V and J are TRBV14 and TRBJ2-1, with 7 bases that match TRBD1. V gave up 5 bases and J gave up 2 bases; unmatched junction bases: 6. Germline CDR1 reads SGHDN; CDR2 reads FVKESK. This CDR3 is built from 15 residues. The CDR3 reads CASSLQTGPYNEQFF. CDR3 bases: TGTGCCAGCAGCTTACAGACAGGGCCCTACAATGAGCAGTTCTTC. The variable domain in full, with the rest retrieved from reference TRBV14 and TRBJ2-1, is EAGVTQFPSHSVIEKGQTVTLRCDPISGHDNLYWYRRVMGKEIKFLLHFVKESKQDESGMPNNRFLAERTGGTYSTLKVQPAELEDSGVYFCASSLQTGPYNEQFFGPGTRLTVL.

Only a few counts were recorded for this clone. The chain combines TRBV11-3 with TRBJ2-1, with D perhaps TRBD2 (6 bases). There are 16 residues in the CDR3. The V gene lost 4 bases and the J gene lost 5 bases, with 18 bases spanning the gap. The germline V gene encodes CDR1 SGHNT and CDR2 YENEEA. The CDR3 reads CASSSAGLGLDNEQFF. CDR3 nucleotides: TGTGCCAGCAGCTCGGCGGGGCTAGGCCTGGACAATGAGCAGTTCTTC.